This TCR beta chain stems from a study of Ad26.COV2.S vaccination and SARS-CoV-2 variants. This sample's treatment: 15 to 20 received Ad26.COV2.S at low or high dose, single or two shots; 5 received placebo; per-sample allocation not given. On day 63 after the first injection, vaccine and placebo recipients gave samples. Trimming at V came to 4 bases and at J to 3 bases, leaving 2 bases not matched to a gene. Germline CDR1 and CDR2: LGHNA and YSLEER. This CDR3 contains 14 residues. TCRdb's copy holds only in-frame clones and misses some; the assay was immunoSEQ multiplex PCR. Found here are some 330,000 clones, approximately 87% of them singletons; the top ten hold roughly 6%.

This chain joins TRBV4-3 and TRBJ2-3, with TRBD1 identical over 9 bases. The sequencing used peripheral blood, collected in a trial of Ad26.COV2.S vaccine versus placebo. This receptor was identified in a person aged 18-60 years who received the Ad26.COV2.S COVID-19 vaccine or a placebo. CDR3 sequence reads: CASSPGTGTDTQYF. The CDR3 DNA reads as TGCGCCAGCAGCCCCGGGACAGGGACAGATACGCAGTATTTT.